The clone carrying this TCR beta chain occurred many times. The antigen is unknown. This entry is derived from a study of human T cells and chemical hapten exposure. The wider study: Across the whole study, which lasted roughly 24 weeks, patients were given diphenylcyclopropenone on the scalp once a week. The study's findings and limits: Unchanged with DPC sensitization were TCRs above 1 in 1000 frequency. There were significantly more large CDR3 similarity clusters among expanded TCRs than among controls.

Noted time point: patch test 2, 6 weeks after DPC sensitization. Treatment: therapeutic diphenylcyclopropenone sensitization with weekly scalp DPC. Alopecia patients between 18 and 70 years old and suitable for DPC were used as donors. TCRdb called the RACE reads again in MiXCR, with one record for every CDR3 protein. The sample records some 350,000 distinct CDR3 sequences, nearly 6.5% being singletons. This CDR3 is built from 13 residues. Germline V gene lookup returns CDR1 SGHTA and CDR2 FQGTGA. V was shortened by 2 bases and J by 4 bases, with 6 bases between the two germline ends. The sample in question was whole blood, obtained in connection with sensitization to the hapten diphenylcyclopropenone (DPC). The chain joins TRBV7-3 to TRBJ1-5; no reliable D call. This TCR derives from a woman younger than 30 with alopecia areata. Some clones in this sample may be carry-over from other donors' samples. CDR3 bases: TGTGCCAGCAGCTTAGGGCAAAATCAGCCCCAGCATTTT. Amino acids: CASSLGQNQPQHF.